These 6 T cell receptor beta chains were all obtained from the same sample, sequenced in a study of blood T cell repertoires in COVID-19. The data were produced by immunoSEQ multiplex PCR, yet TCRdb's version contains in-frame clones alone and is incomplete. The profile shows more than 150,000 clones, roughly nine tenths of them singletons. Sequencing was performed on peripheral blood. The origin of the receptors is a middle-aged man with acute or convalescent COVID-19.

Written as DNA, the CDR3 is TGCGCCAGCAGCCTCCTCGCCCTACCGGGAGTCTACAATGAGCAGTTCTTC. Translating it yields CASSLLALPGVYNEQFF. The chain links TRBV4-1 to TRBJ2-1, with D possibly matching TRBD2 (6 bases). Trimming removed 4 bases from V and 3 bases from J, with 19 bases in between. The germline gives CDR1 MGHRA, CDR2 YSYEKL. This CDR3 has 17 amino acids.

The chain's CDR3 is CASSFGYQETQYF. In DNA, the CDR3 is TGTGCCAGCAGCTTCGGGTACCAAGAGACCCAGTACTTC. This rearrangement joins TRBV7-2 to TRBJ2-5, with no clear D. V was cut by 3 bases and J by 0 bases, with 5 bases left in between. The V gene's germline CDR1 is SGHTA and CDR2 FQGNSA. The CDR3 covers 13 residues.

The chain employs TRBV6-5 and TRBJ1-2, with D perhaps matching TRBD1 (6 bases). The germline gives CDR1 MNHEY, CDR2 SVGAGI. V gave up 4 bases and J gave up 1 base, with 16 bases separating them. The CDR3 runs 16 residues. The DNA of the CDR3 is TGTGCCAGCAGTTCTAAATCGGGACAAGTTAACTATGGCTACACCTTC. It encodes CASSSKSGQVNYGYTF.

The chain is built from TRBV9 and TRBJ2-1; 7 nucleotides match TRBD1. Losses at the gene ends were 2 bases for V and 6 bases for J; bases not matched to a gene: 20. The CDR3 has 19 amino acids. CDR1 and CDR2 (germline): SGDLS, YYNGEE. The CDR3 DNA sequence: TGTGCCAGCAGCGTTTGGGGTGGGCCGACAGGGCGAAACACCAATGAGCAGTTCTTC. Its protein product is CASSVWGGPTGRNTNEQFF.

The rearrangement links TRBV28 to TRBJ2-2; the D is unclear. The CDR3 contains 14 residues. V lost 3 bases and J lost 0, with 5 bases in between. In germline, CDR1 is MDHEN, CDR2 SYDVKM. CDR3 nucleotide sequence: TGTGCCAGCAGTTTTACAGCGAACACCGGGGAGCTGTTTTTT. Amino acid sequence: CASSFTANTGELFF. Full variable domain (missing parts from reference TRBV28 and TRBJ2-2): DVKVTQSSRYLVKRTGEKVFLECVQDMDHENMFWYRQDPGLGLRLIYFSYDVKMKEKGDIPEGYSVSREKKERFSLILESASTNQTSMYLCASSFTANTGELFFGEGSRLTVL.

The chain joins TRBV28 to TRBJ2-1, with D tentatively TRBD1 (5 bases). Germline V gene sequence: CDR1 MDHEN, CDR2 SYDVKM. The CDR3 extends over 13 amino acids. V was clipped by 7 bases and J by 3 bases, with 10 bases between them. The CDR3 DNA sequence: TGTGCCAGCACCCCGACAGTCTACAATGAGCAGTTCTTC. It translates to CASTPTVYNEQFF.